These 26 T cell receptor beta chains were all obtained from the same sample, sequenced in a study of CD8 T cells in Susac syndrome (dated by TCRdb to between 2017 and 2020). Preparation of the library involved the immunoSEQ multiplex PCR assay. RNA was extracted using the RNeasy kit, and roughly 0.5 to 1 microgram was reverse transcribed with random hexamers. The public reads were run again by TCRdb, first through fastp at Q25 and then through MiXCR, and only productive beta chains were kept. Identical CDR3 proteins give one entry, which carries the most common genes and DNA. The sample records tens of thousands of distinct CDR3 sequences, about 91% of which are singletons. Jointly, the top ten make up around 0.49% of the sample. The specimen was CD8+ T cells from PBMCs. The receptors stem from a human donor with multiple sclerosis.

This clonotype was counted once. The chain couples TRBV29-1 to TRBJ2-1; 8 bases are a match to TRBD1. Looked up from germline, CDR1 is SQVTM and CDR2 is ANQGSEA. The length of the CDR3 is 13 residues. The trim removed 8 bases at V and 4 bases at J, leaving 7 bases unmatched. The CDR3 region is CSTRTGSYNEQFF. CDR3 nucleotides: TGCAGCACCCGGACAGGGAGTTACAATGAGCAGTTCTTC.

The chain links TRBV2 to TRBJ2-7; D might be TRBD1 (5 bases). The CDR3 totals 12 residues. The germline V gene has CDR1 SNHLY and CDR2 FYNNEI. V lost 7 bases and J 6 bases, leaving 13 bases between the germline ends. The CDR3 loop reads CASTTGPREQYF. For the CDR3, the DNA is TGTGCCAGCACCACAGGACCTCGCGAGCAGTACTTC.

The chain carries TRBV2 and TRBJ2-7; TRBD1 is a possible D gene (7 bases). Trimming took 4 bases from V and 2 from J, leaving 12 bases between them. There are 14 residues in the CDR3. The V gene's germline CDR1 is SNHLY and CDR2 FYNNEI. DNA of the CDR3: TGTGCCAGCAGTGTGGCAGGGGGGACCTACGAGCAGTACTTC. Its translation is CASSVAGGTYEQYF.

The chain joins TRBV19 to TRBJ1-2, with 7 positions matching TRBD1. Germline assignment: CDR1 LNHDA and CDR2 SQIVND (reference sequence). The CDR3 spans 16 residues. Trimming removed 6 bases from V and 7 bases from J; junction bases left unmatched: 17. The CDR3 DNA is TGTGCCAGTAGCCTAACGTACAACAGGGGACTGGTTGGCTACACCTTC. This sequence encodes CASSLTYNRGLVGYTF.

The chain employs TRBV19 and TRBJ1-5, with a tentative D call TRBD1 (5 bases). Deletions cut 1 base from V and 1 base from J, with 11 bases between. Germline V CDR1 and CDR2: LNHDA, SQIVND (reference sequence). The CDR3 is 16 residues long. This chain's CDR3 is CASSIGIRGSNQPQHF. The CDR3 bases are TGTGCCAGTAGTATAGGTATCCGGGGGAGCAATCAGCCCCAGCATTTT.

The genes are TRBV7-2 and TRBJ2-7; TRBD2 matches 9 bases. The CDR3 length is 15 residues. J lost 2 bases, V lost 1 base, and 3 bases had no gene match. Germline CDR1 SGHTA, CDR2 FQGNSA. CDR3 in DNA: TGTGCCAGCAGCTTAGGACTAGCGGACCCCTACGAGCAGTACTTC. It is translated as CASSLGLADPYEQYF.

J is TRBJ1-2 and V is TRBV2; D may be TRBD1 (6 bases). Deletions cut 4 bases from V and 7 bases from J, with 19 bases between. The CDR3 totals 15 residues. Germline V gene sequence: CDR1 SNHLY, CDR2 FYNNEI. The CDR3 loop reads CASSVGRPGDSGYTF. The CDR3 DNA follows: TGTGCCAGCAGTGTGGGACGTCCAGGGGATAGTGGCTACACCTTC. Combining the CDR3 with reference TRBV2 and TRBJ1-2 gives the whole variable domain EPEVTQTPSHQVTQMGQEVILRCVPISNHLYFYWYRQILGQKVEFLVSFYNNEISEKSEIFDDQFSVERPDGSNFTLKIRSTKLEDSAMYFCASSVGRPGDSGYTFGSGTRLTVV.

The gene calls are TRBV11-2 and TRBJ2-7, with D possibly being TRBD1 (6 bases). This CDR3 spans 14 amino acids. The germline V and J ends were trimmed by 3 bases and 2 bases, with 11 bases remaining between them. Germline V gene data show CDR1 as SGHAT and CDR2 as FQNNGV. CDR3 region: CASSFHREPYEQYF. DNA of the CDR3: TGTGCCAGCAGCTTCCACAGGGAACCCTACGAGCAGTACTTC.

This chain joins TRBV27 and TRBJ1-2; D call uncertain. This CDR3 has 15 residues. Germline assignment: CDR1 MNHEY and CDR2 SMNVEV (reference sequence). V was cut by 2 bases and J by 1 base, with 11 bases left in between. The CDR3 region is CASSLSPASNYGYTF. In nucleotides, the CDR3 is TGTGCCAGCAGTTTAAGTCCCGCTAGTAACTATGGCTACACCTTC.

V and J are TRBV19 and TRBJ1-5; D unclear. Deletions cut 7 bases from V and 3 bases from J, with 13 bases between. The V gene's germline CDR1 is LNHDA and CDR2 SQIVND (reference sequence). This CDR3 spans 14 amino acids. CDR3 sequence (DNA): TGTGCCAGTATTCGATCCGGGATCAATCAGCCCCAGCATTTT. This encodes CASIRSGINQPQHF.

This chain joins TRBV7-6 and TRBJ2-1; 9 bases agree with TRBD1. Germline V gives CDR1 SGHVS, CDR2 FNYEAQ. Trimming cost V 5 bases and J 1 base; bases outside gene matches: 6. The CDR3 covers 16 residues. CDR3 in amino acids: CASSDTQGASYNEQFF. CDR3 in DNA: TGTGCCAGCAGCGATACACAGGGGGCTTCCTACAATGAGCAGTTCTTC. Combining the CDR3 with reference TRBV7-6 and TRBJ2-1 gives the whole variable domain GAGVSQSPRYKVTKRGQDVALRCDPISGHVSLYWYRQALGQGPEFLTYFNYEAQQDKSGLPNDRFSAERPEGSISTLTIQRTEQRDSAMYRCASSDTQGASYNEQFFGPGTRLTVL.

The chain recombines TRBV7-2 with TRBJ2-7, with a weak D call TRBD1 (6 bases). CDR1 SGHTA and CDR2 FQGNSA come from the germline V gene. This CDR3 spans 15 amino acids. Between the trimmed V and J ends, which lost 4 bases and 5 bases, there was a span of 18 bases. CDR3 in amino acids: CASSYLLGGRDEQYF. In nucleotides, the CDR3 is TGTGCCAGCAGCTATCTATTAGGGGGAAGGGACGAGCAGTACTTC.

V gene TRBV4-1 combines with J gene TRBJ1-1, with unresolved D. The CDR3 length is 15 residues. The V gene's germline CDR1 is MGHRA and CDR2 YSYEKL. Trimming took off 1 base at V and 0 bases at J, with 9 bases between the two ends. Here the CDR3 DNA reads TGCGCCAGCAGCCAAGCCGTCAACATGAACACTGAAGCTTTCTTT. It specifies CASSQAVNMNTEAFF.

This chain uses TRBV20-1 with TRBJ2-1; perhaps D is TRBD1 or TRBD2 (5 bases each). Per the germline V gene, CDR1 is DFQATT and CDR2 is SNEGSKA (reference sequence). V shed 3 bases and J shed 3 bases, with 15 bases lying between them. The CDR3 contains 15 residues. This CDR3 reads CSASSPWDLYNEQFF. The CDR3 DNA reads TGCAGTGCTAGTTCCCCCTGGGACCTCTACAATGAGCAGTTCTTC.

The gene calls are TRBV19 and TRBJ2-2; 7 nucleotides align to TRBD2. This CDR3 has 18 amino acids. Unmatched junction bases numbered 9, after V lost 1 base and J lost 1 base. Germline CDR1 is LNHDA and CDR2 is SQIVND (reference sequence). The CDR3 nucleotides are TGTGCCAGTAGTATAGTGGCTAGCGGACAAGAGAACACCGGGGAGCTGTTTTTT. Translated: CASSIVASGQENTGELFF.

V and J are TRBV5-6 and TRBJ2-1; 8 nucleotides align to TRBD2. Looked up from germline, CDR1 is SGHDT and CDR2 is YYEEEE. The CDR3 extends over 16 amino acids. J gave up 0 bases and V 4 bases, and 6 bases lay outside the gene matches. CDR3 protein: CASSPTGTSSYNEQFF. CDR3 nucleotide sequence: TGTGCCAGCAGCCCTACCGGGACTAGCTCCTACAATGAGCAGTTCTTC.

The chain links TRBV13 to TRBJ2-1; 10 bases fit TRBD2. Germline V gives CDR1 PRHDT, CDR2 FYEKMQ (reference sequence). The trim removed 0 bases at V and 6 bases at J, leaving 11 bases unmatched. The CDR3 loop spans 18 amino acids. For the CDR3, the DNA is TGTGCCAGCAGCTTAGGCGCCTGGGAGCGGGAGGGCGGCAATGAGCAGTTCTTC. Protein sequence: CASSLGAWEREGGNEQFF.

This clonotype was picked up a small number of times. The chain uses TRBV6-5 and TRBJ2-2, with D possibly being TRBD2 (6 bases). CDR1 and CDR2 from the germline V gene are MNHEY and SVGAGI. The CDR3 has 15 residues. V lost 4 bases, J lost 3 bases, and 12 bases lay in between. CDR3 nucleotide sequence: TGTGCCAGCAGTTCACCGGGACTTTACACCGGGGAGCTGTTTTTT. It specifies CASSSPGLYTGELFF.

The chain combines TRBV19 with TRBJ2-7, with 7 bases fitting TRBD2. The CDR3 is made up of 14 amino acids. Germline V gene lookup returns CDR1 LNHDA and CDR2 SQIVND (reference sequence). J was trimmed by 0 bases and V by 3 bases; bases with no gene match: 2. CDR3 coding DNA: TGTGCCAGTAGTATTAGACTAGCCTCCTACGAGCAGTACTTC. Translated, it gives CASSIRLASYEQYF. Complete variable domain (other parts from reference TRBV19 and TRBJ2-7): DGGITQSPKYLFRKEGQNVTLSCEQNLNHDAMYWYRQDPGQGLRLIYYSQIVNDFQKGDIAEGYSVSREKKESFPLTVTSAQKNPTAFYLCASSIRLASYEQYFGPGTRLTVT.

This chain uses TRBV14 with TRBJ1-1; D unclear. Trimming took 0 bases from V and 7 from J, leaving 6 bases between them. The CDR3 is made up of 12 amino acids. CDR1 and CDR2 from the germline V gene are SGHDN and FVKESK. CDR3 residues: CASSQDTGEAFF. Here the CDR3 DNA reads TGTGCCAGCAGCCAAGATACCGGTGAAGCTTTCTTT. Complete variable domain (other parts from reference TRBV14 and TRBJ1-1): EAGVTQFPSHSVIEKGQTVTLRCDPISGHDNLYWYRRVMGKEIKFLLHFVKESKQDESGMPNNRFLAERTGGTYSTLKVQPAELEDSGVYFCASSQDTGEAFFGQGTRLTVV.

The rearrangement links TRBV27 to TRBJ2-1; D is possibly TRBD2 (6 bases). CDR1 is MNHEY, CDR2 SMNVEV, per germline (reference sequence). This CDR3 has 16 amino acids. The V end lost 6 bases, the J end lost 3 bases, and 18 bases lay between the germline ends. CDR3 in amino acids: CASSRLRENGYNEQFF. The DNA of the CDR3 is TGTGCCAGCAGCCGACTCCGGGAGAACGGCTACAATGAGCAGTTCTTC.

The chain employs TRBV10-1 and TRBJ2-7; D ambiguous. From germline, CDR1 is WNHNN and CDR2 SYGVQD (reference sequence). Trimming took 2 bases from V and 2 from J, leaving 13 bases between them. The CDR3 runs 15 residues. The DNA for the CDR3 is TGCGCCAGCAGTGAGCCGGGCCTCCTAACCTACGAGCAGTACTTC. Protein product: CASSEPGLLTYEQYF.

This chain joins TRBV27 and TRBJ2-1; 7 nucleotides agree with TRBD2. The germline CDR1 and CDR2 sequences are MNHEY and SMNVEV (reference sequence). The trim removed 2 bases at V and 4 bases at J, leaving 5 bases unmatched. There are 15 residues in the CDR3. CDR3 in DNA: TGTGCCAGCAGTTTAGGAGCGGGGAATTACAATGAGCAGTTCTTC. Protein product: CASSLGAGNYNEQFF.

The chain is built from TRBV9 and TRBJ2-5; D is unclear. Germline V gives CDR1 SGDLS, CDR2 YYNGEE. V was clipped by 1 base and J by 2 bases, with 6 bases between them. This CDR3 comprises 13 residues. The CDR3 bases are TGTGCCAGCAGCGTACAGGAGCAAGAGACCCAGTACTTC. As protein: CASSVQEQETQYF. The variable domain in full, completed from reference TRBV9 and TRBJ2-5, reads DSGVTQTPKHLITATGQRVTLRCSPRSGDLSVYWYQQSLDQGLQFLIQYYNGEERAKGNILERFSAQQFPDLHSELNLSSLELGDSALYFCASSVQEQETQYFGPGTRLLVL.

The genes are TRBV30 and TRBJ1-5; the D is unclear. The CDR3 sequence is 12 residues long. The germline V gene has CDR1 GTSNPN and CDR2 SVGIG (reference sequence). V lost 0 bases, J lost 7 bases, and 7 bases lay in between. The CDR3 region is CAWSVLQQPQHF. The CDR3 DNA sequence: TGTGCCTGGAGTGTACTCCAACAGCCCCAGCATTTT.

V is TRBV28 and J is TRBJ2-5; unclear D gene. This CDR3 comprises 15 residues. Germline assignment: CDR1 MDHEN and CDR2 SYDVKM. The V and J ends lost 3 bases and 1 base respectively, with 12 bases between them. The CDR3 nucleotides read TGTGCCAGCAGTTTTATGGAACAGCCCCAAGAGACCCAGTACTTC. It translates to CASSFMEQPQETQYF.